This is a list of T cell receptor beta chains from one sample in a study of cytomegalovirus exposure and HLA in healthy donors. Here immunoSEQ multiplex PCR was the method, and the copy in TCRdb shows in-frame clones only, minus some. The sample yields 250,000 or so clones, about 88% seen once. Sequencing input: PBMCs. These receptors were collected from a man aged 18-30 years in good health and CMV-seropositive. CDR3s include the opening cysteine and the closing phenylalanine or tryptophan. The order of the fields is D gene, J gene, CDR3 length, V gene, CDR3 protein. The D gene is left open where the match is weak.

d_gene: .
j_gene: TRBJ2-7
len: 12
v_gene: TRBV28
CDR3aa: CASSRQVYEQYF

d_gene: .
j_gene: TRBJ1-1
len: 16
v_gene: TRBV5-4
CDR3aa: CASSLSVDFMNTEAFF

d_gene: TRBD1
j_gene: TRBJ1-1
len: 14
v_gene: TRBV23-1
CDR3aa: CASNGQGGNTEAFF

d_gene: .
j_gene: TRBJ1-2
len: 15
v_gene: TRBV5-1
CDR3aa: CASSLELRVGLGYTF

d_gene: TRBD2
j_gene: TRBJ2-2
len: 14
v_gene: TRBV6-1
CDR3aa: CASSWEGNTGELFF

d_gene: .
j_gene: TRBJ2-3
len: 13
v_gene: TRBV2
CDR3aa: CASSESSPDTQYF

d_gene: TRBD1
j_gene: TRBJ2-2
len: 16
v_gene: TRBV27
CDR3aa: CASSPGTGRNTGELFF

d_gene: .
j_gene: TRBJ1-3
len: 13
v_gene: TRBV6-5
CDR3aa: CASSLSAGNTIYF

d_gene: TRBD2
j_gene: TRBJ2-7
len: 16
v_gene: TRBV11-2
CDR3aa: CASSGGTSGSSYEQYF

d_gene: TRBD1
j_gene: TRBJ2-3
len: 15
v_gene: TRBV5-1
CDR3aa: CASSLFGTATDTQYF

d_gene: .
j_gene: TRBJ1-3
len: 13
v_gene: TRBV28
CDR3aa: CASGWGNGNTIYF

d_gene: TRBD1
j_gene: TRBJ2-7
len: 15
v_gene: TRBV5-4
CDR3aa: CASSSGTGGIGEQYF

d_gene: .
j_gene: TRBJ1-1
len: 15
v_gene: TRBV5-1
CDR3aa: CASGNPTGGNTEAFF

d_gene: TRBD1
j_gene: TRBJ2-7
len: 14
v_gene: TRBV5-4
CDR3aa: CASSKDRGSYEQYF

d_gene: .
j_gene: TRBJ2-5
len: 13
v_gene: TRBV10-2
CDR3aa: CASLNRAQETQYF

d_gene: TRBD2
j_gene: TRBJ2-1
len: 16
v_gene: TRBV4-3
CDR3aa: CASSLYRLALDNEQFF

d_gene: .
j_gene: TRBJ2-4
len: 14
v_gene: TRBV15
CDR3aa: CATSGLGVKNIQYF

d_gene: .
j_gene: TRBJ1-5
len: 16
v_gene: TRBV28
CDR3aa: CASSLELGNVGQPQHF

d_gene: TRBD1
j_gene: TRBJ1-5
len: 14
v_gene: TRBV19
CDR3aa: CASSVRTGGRPQHF

d_gene: TRBD1
j_gene: TRBJ1-1
len: 11
v_gene: TRBV5-6
CDR3aa: CASGTGPEAFF

d_gene: .
j_gene: TRBJ1-1
len: 15
v_gene: TRBV5-1
CDR3aa: CASSEIDRLNTEAFF

d_gene: TRBD1
j_gene: TRBJ1-2
len: 15
v_gene: TRBV28
CDR3aa: CASIQGSSANYGYTF

d_gene: .
j_gene: TRBJ1-2
len: 12
v_gene: TRBV30
CDR3aa: CAWSVKGNGYTF

d_gene: .
j_gene: TRBJ2-7
len: 14
v_gene: TRBV9
CDR3aa: CASSVGGPSYEQYF

d_gene: TRBD1
j_gene: TRBJ2-7
len: 12
v_gene: TRBV6-6
CDR3aa: CASRQGVSEQYF

d_gene: .
j_gene: TRBJ1-1
len: 13
v_gene: TRBV5-6
CDR3aa: CASSLGVETEAFF

d_gene: TRBD1
j_gene: TRBJ1-1
len: 15
v_gene: TRBV18
CDR3aa: CASSPRTGVNTEAFF

d_gene: TRBD2
j_gene: TRBJ2-7
len: 15
v_gene: TRBV19
CDR3aa: CASSESGRTNYEQYF

d_gene: .
j_gene: TRBJ2-5
len: 14
v_gene: TRBV10-3
CDR3aa: CAISEDGGQETQYF

d_gene: .
j_gene: TRBJ1-5
len: 14
v_gene: TRBV6-1
CDR3aa: CASSESGQVQPQHF

d_gene: .
j_gene: TRBJ2-1
len: 16
v_gene: TRBV2
CDR3aa: CASGQLLHSSYNEQFF

d_gene: .
j_gene: TRBJ1-1
len: 15
v_gene: TRBV15
CDR3aa: CATSRDMGIGTEAFF

d_gene: TRBD1
j_gene: TRBJ2-7
len: 12
v_gene: TRBV7-6
CDR3aa: CASSFGTDTQYF

d_gene: .
j_gene: TRBJ1-2
len: 14
v_gene: TRBV18
CDR3aa: CASSQQGRSDGYTF

d_gene: .
j_gene: TRBJ1-5
len: 13
v_gene: TRBV6-1
CDR3aa: CASSEVGLGSQHF

d_gene: .
j_gene: TRBJ1-1
len: 14
v_gene: TRBV7-8
CDR3aa: CASSSWTGNTEAFF

d_gene: .
j_gene: TRBJ1-2
len: 15
v_gene: TRBV6-5
CDR3aa: CASSYLGRGGYGYTF

d_gene: .
j_gene: TRBJ2-5
len: 14
v_gene: TRBV5-1
CDR3aa: CASSLGVIKETQYF

d_gene: .
j_gene: TRBJ1-1
len: 12
v_gene: TRBV18
CDR3aa: CASSPPGGEAFF

d_gene: .
j_gene: TRBJ2-1
len: 15
v_gene: TRBV2
CDR3aa: CASSEEGSSYNEQFF

d_gene: .
j_gene: TRBJ1-2
len: 14
v_gene: TRBV6-6
CDR3aa: CASSWRVANYGYTF

d_gene: .
j_gene: TRBJ1-1
len: 15
v_gene: TRBV6-5
CDR3aa: CASSYSGSGNTEAFF

d_gene: TRBD2
j_gene: TRBJ2-7
len: 15
v_gene: TRBV4-2
CDR3aa: CASSQGLAQAYEQYF

d_gene: .
j_gene: TRBJ2-2
len: 16
v_gene: TRBV2
CDR3aa: CASSEDRDIGTGELFF

d_gene: TRBD1
j_gene: TRBJ1-2
len: 13
v_gene: TRBV27
CDR3aa: CASSFHRGVGYTF

d_gene: TRBD1
j_gene: TRBJ2-7
len: 14
v_gene: TRBV9
CDR3aa: CASSGRDSSYEQYF

d_gene: TRBD2
j_gene: TRBJ2-1
len: 15
v_gene: TRBV11-3
CDR3aa: CASSKHSGFTDEQFF

d_gene: .
j_gene: TRBJ2-7
len: 14
v_gene: TRBV5-6
CDR3aa: CASNPAVSSYEQYF

d_gene: TRBD2
j_gene: TRBJ2-5
len: 16
v_gene: TRBV7-3
CDR3aa: CASSLKRLAGRETQYF

d_gene: .
j_gene: TRBJ2-7
len: 12
v_gene: TRBV29-1
CDR3aa: CSVRSQGREQYF

d_gene: .
j_gene: TRBJ1-2
len: 13
v_gene: TRBV5-1
CDR3aa: CASSADGNYGYTF

d_gene: TRBD1
j_gene: TRBJ2-7
len: 15
v_gene: TRBV11-2
CDR3aa: CASSLGIGQGYEQYF

d_gene: TRBD1
j_gene: TRBJ2-3
len: 13
v_gene: TRBV4-1
CDR3aa: CASSRDRDDTQYF

d_gene: .
j_gene: TRBJ1-4
len: 14
v_gene: TRBV2
CDR3aa: CASSVEATNEKLFF